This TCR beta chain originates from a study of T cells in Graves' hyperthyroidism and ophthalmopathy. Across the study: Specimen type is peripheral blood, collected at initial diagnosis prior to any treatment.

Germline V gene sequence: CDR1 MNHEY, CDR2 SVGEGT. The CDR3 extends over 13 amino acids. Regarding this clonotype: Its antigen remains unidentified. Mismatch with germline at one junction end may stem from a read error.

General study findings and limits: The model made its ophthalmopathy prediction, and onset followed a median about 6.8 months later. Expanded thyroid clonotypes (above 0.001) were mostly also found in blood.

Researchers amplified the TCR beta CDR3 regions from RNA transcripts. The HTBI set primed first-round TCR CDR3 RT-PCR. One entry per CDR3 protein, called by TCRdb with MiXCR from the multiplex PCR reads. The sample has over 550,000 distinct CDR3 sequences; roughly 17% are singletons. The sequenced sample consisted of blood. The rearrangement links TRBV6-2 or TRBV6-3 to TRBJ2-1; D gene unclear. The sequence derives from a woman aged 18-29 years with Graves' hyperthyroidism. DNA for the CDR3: TGTACCAGCAGTTATTTGACCTACAATGAGCAGTTCTTC. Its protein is CTSSYLTYNEQFF.